One sample yielded the 21 T cell receptor beta chains listed below, sequenced in a study of blood T cell repertoires in COVID-19 (dated by TCRdb to about 2020). Library preparation was by the immunoSEQ multiplex PCR assay. Entries here come from immuneACCESS through TCRdb and include only in-frame sequences with V and J called. Some clones fail to appear in such tables; in the studies checked, an unresolved V gene covers under half of the shortfall, and the cause of the remainder is unknown. Counted in this sample were about 310,000 clones; roughly 90% of them appeared once. The leading ten clones occupy 8.9% of the sample. The sample comprised PBMCs or T cells enriched from blood (not recorded which). Every receptor here comes from a woman between 18 and 29 years old who had recovered from COVID-19.

The rearrangement uses TRBV7-2 and TRBJ1-6; no reliable D call. CDR1 is SGHTA, CDR2 FQGNSA, per germline. Trimming pared 3 bases from V and 10 bases from J, leaving 13 bases between. This CDR3 spans 14 amino acids. CDR3 in DNA: TGTGCCAGCAGCTTTCCGGGAAAGGGATCACCCCTCCACTTT. Amino acid sequence: CASSFPGKGSPLHF.

The J gene is TRBJ1-6, the V gene TRBV5-1; D unclear. Trimming shortened V by 4 bases and J by 0 bases, and 14 bases separated the two germline ends. The CDR3 length is 17 residues. The germline V gene encodes CDR1 SGHRS and CDR2 YFSETQ. This chain's CDR3 is CASSPAADFSYNSPLHF. The DNA of the CDR3 is TGCGCCAGCAGCCCGGCGGCGGATTTCTCCTATAATTCACCCCTCCACTTT.

This chain links TRBV11-2 with TRBJ1-3; D is unclear. This CDR3 has 17 amino acids. CDR1 and CDR2 from the germline V gene are SGHAT and FQNNGV. Trimming cost V 0 bases and J 0 bases, with 12 bases left between them. The CDR3 DNA is TGTGCCAGCAGCTTAGAACCCGGAGTGAGCTCTGGAAACACCATATATTTT. It yields the protein CASSLEPGVSSGNTIYF.

This chain uses TRBV28 with TRBJ1-1; 10 nucleotides agree with TRBD1. The V gene's germline CDR1 is MDHEN and CDR2 SYDVKM. V dropped 11 bases and J dropped 0; count of bases not matched to a gene: 6. The CDR3 length is 14 residues. The CDR3 DNA sequence: TGTGCCTGCGACAGGGGGCTAATGAACACTGAAGCTTTCTTT. Translation gives CACDRGLMNTEAFF.

The chain couples TRBV7-6 to TRBJ2-1, with D possibly TRBD2 on 7 matching bases. The V gene lost 2 bases and the J gene lost 2 bases, with 13 bases spanning the gap. The germline gives CDR1 SGHVS, CDR2 FNYEAQ. The CDR3 runs 16 residues. The CDR3 coding sequence is TGTGCCAGCAGCTTATTCGGGGGGCCCCCCTACAATGAGCAGTTCTTC. As protein: CASSLFGGPPYNEQFF.

Many counts were recorded for this clone. The chain uses TRBV2 and TRBJ2-3; no definite D call. V lost 8 bases and J 3 bases, leaving 21 bases between the germline ends. CDR1 and CDR2 (germline): SNHLY, FYNNEI. This CDR3 has 16 residues. In DNA form, the CDR3 reads TGTGCCAGCCTCATCTCGAATCTAGAGATGACAGATACGCAGTATTTT. It yields the protein CASLISNLEMTDTQYF. The whole variable domain, filled in from reference TRBV2 and TRBJ2-3, reads EPEVTQTPSHQVTQMGQEVILRCVPISNHLYFYWYRQILGQKVEFLVSFYNNEISEKSEIFDDQFSVERPDGSNFTLKIRSTKLEDSAMYFCASLISNLEMTDTQYFGPGTRLTVL.

This rearrangement joins TRBV14 to TRBJ1-2; D uncertain. CDR3 length equals 16 residues. Germline V lookup: CDR1 SGHDN, CDR2 FVKESK. V lost 4 bases and J lost 7, with 22 bases in between. CDR3 in DNA: TGTGCCAGCAGCCTAAACCTCGACACACAAGGGAGTGGCTACACCTTC. Translating it yields CASSLNLDTQGSGYTF.

The chain is built from TRBV7-2 and TRBJ1-1; 7 positions agree with TRBD1. With V trimmed by 4 bases and J by 5 bases, 7 bases remained unmatched. The CDR3 contains 14 residues. Germline values: CDR1 SGHTA, CDR2 FQGNSA. The CDR3 DNA sequence: TGTGCCAGCAGCTCAACCAGGGGGTGGACTGAAGCTTTCTTT. Amino acids: CASSSTRGWTEAFF.

The V call is TRBV4-2, the J call TRBJ2-5; 7 nucleotides align to TRBD1. The germline gives CDR1 LGHNA, CDR2 YNFKEQ. The CDR3 totals 16 residues. The V segment lost 4 bases and the J segment 2 bases; nucleotides outside the gene matches: 10. CDR3 bases: TGTGCCAGCAGCCCCCCCCCGCCAGGGGGACAAGAGACCCAGTACTTC. It encodes CASSPPPPGGQETQYF.

The V call is TRBV25-1, the J call TRBJ1-2; the D is unclear. CDR1 MGHDK and CDR2 SYGVNS come from the germline V gene. V lost 1 base to trimming and J lost 5 bases, with 11 bases between them. This CDR3 has 14 amino acids. CDR3 nucleotides: TGTGCCAGCAGTGAATCGGGTTTTGTGTATGGCTACACCTTC. It specifies CASSESGFVYGYTF.

The J gene is TRBJ1-2, the V gene TRBV5-1; 9 positions match TRBD1. V lost 1 base to trimming and J lost 6 bases; unmatched junction nucleotides: 10. The CDR3 length is 16 residues. Looked up from germline, CDR1 is SGHRS and CDR2 is YFSETQ. In nucleotides, the CDR3 is TGCGCCAGCAGCTTGATCCGGGACAGGGAGGGGCATGGCTACACCTTC. The encoded protein is CASSLIRDREGHGYTF.

The chain carries TRBV24-1 and TRBJ2-5, with no clear D. The CDR3 has 15 amino acids. V dropped 1 base and J dropped 3 bases, with 11 bases sitting between them. Germline loops: CDR1 KGHDR, CDR2 SFDVKD. The CDR3 loop is CATSDLGRGEETQYF. In DNA, the CDR3 is TGTGCCACCAGTGATTTAGGTCGAGGAGAAGAGACCCAGTACTTC.

The chain is built from TRBV7-3 and TRBJ2-3, with D maybe TRBD2 (5 bases). V was shortened by 4 bases and J by 1 base, with 12 bases between the two germline ends. CDR3 length: 15 residues. Germline CDR1 and CDR2: SGHTA and FQGTGA. CDR3 amino acids: CASSSVGRGTDTQYF. DNA for the CDR3: TGTGCCAGCAGCTCAGTCGGGCGGGGCACAGATACGCAGTATTTT.

This clone was found once. The rearrangement uses TRBV30 and TRBJ1-2, with 10 positions matching TRBD1. Unmatched junction bases numbered 13, after V lost 5 bases and J lost 4 bases. The CDR3 has 16 residues. Per germline, CDR1 GTSNPN and CDR2 SVGIG (reference sequence). The CDR3 loop reads CAWGSIDRGHGYGYTF. The CDR3 DNA follows: TGTGCCTGGGGGTCAATTGACAGGGGGCACGGCTATGGCTACACCTTC. The full variable domain, with the rest looked up from reference TRBV30 and TRBJ1-2, is SQTIHQWPATLVQPVGSPLSLECTVEGTSNPNLYWYRQAAGRGLQLLFYSVGIGQISSEVPQNLSASRPQDRQFILSSKKLLLSDSGFYLCAWGSIDRGHGYGYTFGSGTRLTVV.

V and J are TRBV6-5 and TRBJ1-1; perhaps TRBD1 as D (6 bases). V was clipped by 0 bases and J by 4 bases, with 12 bases between them. The CDR3 is made up of 15 amino acids. CDR1 MNHEY and CDR2 SVGAGI come from the germline V gene. CDR3 amino acids: CASSYSWGQGTEAFF. CDR3 nucleotide sequence: TGTGCCAGCAGTTACTCATGGGGGCAAGGCACTGAAGCTTTCTTT.

This chain connects TRBV18 to TRBJ1-1; 9 bases fit TRBD1. Germline CDR1 KGHSH, CDR2 LQKENI. This CDR3 is 17 amino acids long. Trimming at V came to 3 bases and at J to 7 bases, leaving 15 bases not matched to a gene. This CDR3 is CASSPFPGQGPRGEAFF. DNA of the CDR3: TGTGCCAGCTCACCGTTCCCGGGACAGGGACCTCGTGGTGAAGCTTTCTTT. Complete variable domain (other parts from reference TRBV18 and TRBJ1-1): NAGVMQNPRHLVRRRGQEARLRCSPMKGHSHVYWYRQLPEEGLKFMVYLQKENIIDESGMPKERFSAEFPKEGPSILRIQQVVRGDSAAYFCASSPFPGQGPRGEAFFGQGTRLTVV.

V and J are TRBV2 and TRBJ2-3; the D is unclear. V was clipped by 4 bases and J by 5 bases, with 19 bases between them. This CDR3 has 16 residues. The germline CDR1 and CDR2 sequences are SNHLY and FYNNEI. In DNA form, the CDR3 reads TGTGCCAGCAGTGCGCGGAAGTCGACCAGAATAGATACGCAGTATTTT. It encodes CASSARKSTRIDTQYF.

The chain uses TRBV9 and TRBJ1-1; 7 nucleotides match TRBD1. This CDR3 is built from 15 residues. Germline CDR1 and CDR2: SGDLS and YYNGEE. V was pared by 4 bases and J by 4 bases, with 10 bases of the junction left unmatched. CDR3 residues: CASSPGTARGTEAFF. CDR3 nucleotides: TGTGCCAGCAGCCCAGGGACAGCTCGCGGCACTGAAGCTTTCTTT.

The V gene is TRBV2, the J gene TRBJ2-7; the match to TRBD2 covers 15 bases. J was trimmed by 4 bases and V by 2 bases; bases with no gene match: 12. This CDR3 contains 19 residues. Germline assignment: CDR1 SNHLY and CDR2 FYNNEI. In nucleotides, the CDR3 is TGTGCCAGCAGTGAATTCTGGACTAGCGGGGGGGCAGTGTCATACGAGCAGTACTTC. Amino acids: CASSEFWTSGGAVSYEQYF. Drawing the rest from reference TRBV2 and TRBJ2-7, the complete variable domain is EPEVTQTPSHQVTQMGQEVILRCVPISNHLYFYWYRQILGQKVEFLVSFYNNEISEKSEIFDDQFSVERPDGSNFTLKIRSTKLEDSAMYFCASSEFWTSGGAVSYEQYFGPGTRLTVT.

The sample holds a few counts of this clone. The genes are TRBV7-2 and TRBJ1-5; no definite D call. The V gene lost 5 bases and the J gene lost 5 bases, with 16 bases spanning the gap. This CDR3 contains 15 residues. Germline V lookup: CDR1 SGHTA, CDR2 FQGNSA. The CDR3 region is CASSTRGGNYQPQHF. Written as DNA, the CDR3 is TGTGCCAGCAGCACCCGGGGAGGGAATTATCAGCCCCAGCATTTT.

CDR3 in DNA: TGTGCCAGCAGCGTAGTTCCGGGCTACAATGAGCAGTTCTTC. This translates into CASSVVPGYNEQFF. J is TRBJ2-1 and V is TRBV9, with D unclear. Germline lookup yields CDR1 SGDLS and CDR2 YYNGEE. V shed 0 bases and J shed 3 bases, with 7 bases lying between them. The CDR3 is 14 amino acids.